This T cell receptor beta chain was retrieved from a study of vaccination effects on CD4 cells after COVID-19. TCRdb's copy holds only in-frame clones and misses some; the assay was immunoSEQ multiplex PCR. Among 60,000 to 75,000 clones, more than 65% were seen once, and the ten largest hold more than 5%. Before sequencing, viral peptide pools were used by the ViraFEST assay to expand antigen-specific CD4+ T cells. Subsequent to a culture period of about nine days, CD4+ T cells were isolated. The individual was infected with SARS-CoV-2 between March and December 2020, as confirmed by PCR. Both day 3 and day 7 saw half the medium replaced with IL-2 medium. The V gene end was trimmed by 4 bases and the J gene end by 5 bases; junction bases not matched to a gene: 14. The CDR3 is 17 residues long. Germline V gene data show CDR1 as ENHRY and CDR2 as SYGVKD. This clone was recorded a few times. Its antigen is not known.

The chain has TRBV10-3 and TRBJ2-7; TRBD2 agrees at 10 bases. The sample was CD4+ T cells from PBMCs cultured with HIV peptides, taken before COVID-19 vaccination. Specified subset: HIV-1 Nef peptide pool negative control/reference culture. The origin of this receptor is a human donor who had a prior SARS-CoV-2 infection. CDR3 bases: TGTGCCATCAGTGGATCAAAGCCGGGACTAGCGTATGACGAGCAGTACTTC. This translates into CAISGSKPGLAYDEQYF.